This T cell receptor beta chain was identified in a study of PD-L1 blockade in urothelial cancer. Profiling relied on immunoSEQ multiplex PCR, and the TCRdb table lists in-frame clones only, not all of them. The data show fewer than 25,000 clones, roughly nine tenths seen once. The count of this clone is one. Its antigen is as yet unknown. Study-level points and caveats: Lower than median blood TCR clonality before treatment predicted better survival.

V lost 7 bases, J lost 9 bases, and 16 bases lay in between. This CDR3 spans 13 amino acids. Germline CDR1 and CDR2: SGHAT and FQNNGV. This rearrangement joins TRBV11-2 to TRBJ2-1, with D possibly matching TRBD1 (5 bases). The TCR comes from a man aged 50 or older with urothelial cancer. The input for sequencing was PBMCs, taken around atezolizumab (anti-PD-L1) treatment. CDR3 loop: CASTTWGETEQFF. For the CDR3, the DNA is TGTGCCAGCACCACCTGGGGCGAGACTGAGCAGTTCTTC.